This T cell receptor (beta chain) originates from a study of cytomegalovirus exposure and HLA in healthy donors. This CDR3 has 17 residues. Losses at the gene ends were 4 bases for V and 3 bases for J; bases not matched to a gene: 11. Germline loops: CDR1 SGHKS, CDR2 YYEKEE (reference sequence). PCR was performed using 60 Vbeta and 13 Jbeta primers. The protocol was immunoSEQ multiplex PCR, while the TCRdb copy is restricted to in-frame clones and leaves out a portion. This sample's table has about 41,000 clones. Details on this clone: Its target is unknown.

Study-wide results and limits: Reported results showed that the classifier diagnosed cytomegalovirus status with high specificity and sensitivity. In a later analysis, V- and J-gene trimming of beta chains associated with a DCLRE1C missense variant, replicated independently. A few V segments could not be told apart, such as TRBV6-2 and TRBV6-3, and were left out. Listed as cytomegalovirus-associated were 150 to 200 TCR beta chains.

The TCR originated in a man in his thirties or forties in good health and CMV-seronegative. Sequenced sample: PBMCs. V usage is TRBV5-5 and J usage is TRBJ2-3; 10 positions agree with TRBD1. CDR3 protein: CASSQFETGGLTDTQYF. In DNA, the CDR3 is TGTGCCAGCAGCCAATTCGAGACAGGGGGCCTGACAGATACGCAGTATTTT.